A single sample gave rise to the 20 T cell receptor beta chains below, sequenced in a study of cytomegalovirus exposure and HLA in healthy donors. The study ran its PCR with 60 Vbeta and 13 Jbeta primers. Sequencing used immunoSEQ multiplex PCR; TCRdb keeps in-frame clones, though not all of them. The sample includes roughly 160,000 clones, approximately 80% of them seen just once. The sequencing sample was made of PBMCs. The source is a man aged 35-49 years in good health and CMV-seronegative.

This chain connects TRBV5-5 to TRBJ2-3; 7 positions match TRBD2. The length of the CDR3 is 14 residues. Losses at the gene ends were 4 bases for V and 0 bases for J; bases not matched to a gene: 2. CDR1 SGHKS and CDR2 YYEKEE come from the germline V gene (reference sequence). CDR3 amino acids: CASSPAGSTDTQYF. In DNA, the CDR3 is TGTGCCAGCAGCCCAGCGGGGAGCACAGATACGCAGTATTTT.

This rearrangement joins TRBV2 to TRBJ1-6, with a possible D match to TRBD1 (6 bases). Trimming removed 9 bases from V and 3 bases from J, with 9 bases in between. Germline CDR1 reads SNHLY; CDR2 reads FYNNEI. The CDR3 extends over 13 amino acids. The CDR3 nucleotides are TGTGCCAGACGACAGGACTATAATTCACCCCTCCACTTT. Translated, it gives CARRQDYNSPLHF.

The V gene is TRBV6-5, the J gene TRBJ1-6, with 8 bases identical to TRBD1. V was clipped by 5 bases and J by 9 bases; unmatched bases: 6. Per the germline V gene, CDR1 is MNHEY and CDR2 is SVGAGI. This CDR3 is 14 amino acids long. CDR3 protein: CASSGDRGGSPLHF. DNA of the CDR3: TGTGCCAGCAGTGGTGACAGGGGAGGTTCACCCCTCCACTTT.

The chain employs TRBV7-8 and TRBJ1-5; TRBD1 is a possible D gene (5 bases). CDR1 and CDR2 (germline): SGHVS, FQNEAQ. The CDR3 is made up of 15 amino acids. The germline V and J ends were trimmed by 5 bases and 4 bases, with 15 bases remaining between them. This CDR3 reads CASSPRQGRNQPQHF. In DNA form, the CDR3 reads TGTGCCAGCAGCCCCCGGCAGGGTCGAAATCAGCCCCAGCATTTT.

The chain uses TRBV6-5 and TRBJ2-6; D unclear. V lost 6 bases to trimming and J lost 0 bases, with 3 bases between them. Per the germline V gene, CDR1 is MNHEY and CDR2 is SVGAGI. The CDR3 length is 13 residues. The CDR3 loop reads CASSLSGANVLTF. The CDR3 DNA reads TGTGCCAGCAGCCTCTCTGGGGCCAACGTCCTGACTTTC.

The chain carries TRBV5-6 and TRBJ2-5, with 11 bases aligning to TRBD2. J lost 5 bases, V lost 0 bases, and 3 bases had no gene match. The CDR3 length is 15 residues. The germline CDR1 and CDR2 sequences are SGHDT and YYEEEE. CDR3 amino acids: CASSLGLAGGETQYF. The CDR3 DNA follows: TGTGCCAGCAGCTTGGGGCTAGCGGGGGGCGAGACCCAGTACTTC.

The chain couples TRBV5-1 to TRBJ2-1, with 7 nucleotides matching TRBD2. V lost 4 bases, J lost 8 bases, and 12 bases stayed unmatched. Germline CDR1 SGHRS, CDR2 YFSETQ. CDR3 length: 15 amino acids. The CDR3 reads CASSGGGRDVDEQFF. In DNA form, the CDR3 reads TGCGCCAGCAGCGGGGGGGGTCGGGATGTTGATGAGCAGTTCTTC.

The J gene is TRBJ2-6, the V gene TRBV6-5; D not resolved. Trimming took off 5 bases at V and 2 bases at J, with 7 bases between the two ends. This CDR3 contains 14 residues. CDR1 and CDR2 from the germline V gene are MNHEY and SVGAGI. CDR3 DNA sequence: TGTGCCAGCAGTACCCTACCTGGGGCCAACGTCCTGACTTTC. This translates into CASSTLPGANVLTF.

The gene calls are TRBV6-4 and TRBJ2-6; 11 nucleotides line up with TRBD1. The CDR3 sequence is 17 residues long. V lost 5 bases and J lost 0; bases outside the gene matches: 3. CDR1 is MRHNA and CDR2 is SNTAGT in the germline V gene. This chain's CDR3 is CASSSGTGGSGANVLTF. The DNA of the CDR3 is TGTGCCAGCAGTTCCGGGACAGGGGGCTCTGGGGCCAACGTCCTGACTTTC.

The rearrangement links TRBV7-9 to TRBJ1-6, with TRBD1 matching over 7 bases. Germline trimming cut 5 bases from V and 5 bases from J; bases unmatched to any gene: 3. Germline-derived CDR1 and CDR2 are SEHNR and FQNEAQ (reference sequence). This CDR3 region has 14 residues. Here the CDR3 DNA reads TGTGCCAGCAGCCTGGGACAGAATAATTCACCCCTCCACTTT. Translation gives CASSLGQNNSPLHF.

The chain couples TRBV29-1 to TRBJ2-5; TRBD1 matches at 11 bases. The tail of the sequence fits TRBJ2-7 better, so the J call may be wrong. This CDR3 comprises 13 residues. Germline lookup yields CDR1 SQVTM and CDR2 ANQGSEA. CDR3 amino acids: CSVEMDRGPEQYF. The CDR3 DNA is TGCAGCGTTGAGATGGACAGGGGGCCCGAGCAGTACTTC.

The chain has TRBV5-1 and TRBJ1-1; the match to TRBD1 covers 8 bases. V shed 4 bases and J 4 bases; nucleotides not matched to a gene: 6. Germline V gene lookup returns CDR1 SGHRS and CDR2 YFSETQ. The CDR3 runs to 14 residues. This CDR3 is CASSGRQGSTEAFF. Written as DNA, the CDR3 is TGCGCCAGCAGCGGAAGACAGGGGAGCACTGAAGCTTTCTTT. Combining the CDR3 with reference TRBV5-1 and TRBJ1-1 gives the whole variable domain KAGVTQTPRYLIKTRGQQVTLSCSPISGHRSVSWYQQTPGQGLQFLFEYFSETQRNKGNFPGRFSGRQFSNSRSEMNVSTLELGDSALYLCASSGRQGSTEAFFGQGTRLTVV.

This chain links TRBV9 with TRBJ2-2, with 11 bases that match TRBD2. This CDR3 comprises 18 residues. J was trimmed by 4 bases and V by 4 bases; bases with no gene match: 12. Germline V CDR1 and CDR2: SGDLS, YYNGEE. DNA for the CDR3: TGTGCCAGCAGCACCCATAGCGGGGGGGCTACTGGCACCGGGGAGCTGTTTTTT. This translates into CASSTHSGGATGTGELFF.

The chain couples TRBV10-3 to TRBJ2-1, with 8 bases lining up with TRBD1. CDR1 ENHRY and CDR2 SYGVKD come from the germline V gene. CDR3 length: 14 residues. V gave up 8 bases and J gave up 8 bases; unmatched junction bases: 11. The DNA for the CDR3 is TGTGCCATCCAGGGGGCCACGCACGGTTATGAGCAGTTCTTC. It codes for CAIQGATHGYEQFF.

Here the CDR3 DNA reads TGTGCCAGCAGTAGCAGGGAGACCCAGTACTTC. Residues: CASSSRETQYF. V gene TRBV6-5 combines with J gene TRBJ2-5, with unresolved D. CDR3 length equals 11 residues. With 5 bases removed from V and 5 bases from J, the gap between germline ends came to 6 bases. CDR1 and CDR2 from the germline V gene are MNHEY and SVGAGI.

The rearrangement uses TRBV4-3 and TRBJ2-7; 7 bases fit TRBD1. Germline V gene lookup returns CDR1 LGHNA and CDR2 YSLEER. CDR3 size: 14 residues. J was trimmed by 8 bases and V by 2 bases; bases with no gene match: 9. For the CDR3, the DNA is TGCGCCAGCAGCCAAACCGGGACAGTCGGTAAGCAGTACTTC. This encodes CASSQTGTVGKQYF.

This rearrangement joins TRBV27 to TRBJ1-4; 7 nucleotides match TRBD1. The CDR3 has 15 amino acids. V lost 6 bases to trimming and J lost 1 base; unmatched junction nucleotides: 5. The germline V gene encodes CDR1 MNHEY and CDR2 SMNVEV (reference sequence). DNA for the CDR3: TGTGCCAGCAGGCCTCGACAGGGAACTAATGAAAAACTGTTTTTT. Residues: CASRPRQGTNEKLFF.

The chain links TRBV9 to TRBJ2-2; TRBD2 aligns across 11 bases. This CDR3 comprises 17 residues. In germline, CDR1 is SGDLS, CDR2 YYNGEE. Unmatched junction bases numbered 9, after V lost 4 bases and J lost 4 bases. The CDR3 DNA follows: TGTGCCAGCAGCTCACGGACTAGCGGGTCAGTCACCGGGGAGCTGTTTTTT. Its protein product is CASSSRTSGSVTGELFF.

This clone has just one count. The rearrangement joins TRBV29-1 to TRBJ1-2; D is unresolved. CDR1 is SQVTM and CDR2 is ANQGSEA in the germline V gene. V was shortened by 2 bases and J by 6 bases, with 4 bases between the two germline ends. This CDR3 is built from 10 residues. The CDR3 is CSVEPDGYTF. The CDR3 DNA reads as TGCAGCGTTGAACCGGATGGCTACACCTTC.

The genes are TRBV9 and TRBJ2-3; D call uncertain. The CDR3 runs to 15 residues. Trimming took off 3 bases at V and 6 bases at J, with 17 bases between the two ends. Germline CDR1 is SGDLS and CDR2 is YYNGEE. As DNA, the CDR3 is TGTGCCAGCAGCGCCGACGGTGACTTTCTTGATACGCAGTATTTT. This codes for CASSADGDFLDTQYF.